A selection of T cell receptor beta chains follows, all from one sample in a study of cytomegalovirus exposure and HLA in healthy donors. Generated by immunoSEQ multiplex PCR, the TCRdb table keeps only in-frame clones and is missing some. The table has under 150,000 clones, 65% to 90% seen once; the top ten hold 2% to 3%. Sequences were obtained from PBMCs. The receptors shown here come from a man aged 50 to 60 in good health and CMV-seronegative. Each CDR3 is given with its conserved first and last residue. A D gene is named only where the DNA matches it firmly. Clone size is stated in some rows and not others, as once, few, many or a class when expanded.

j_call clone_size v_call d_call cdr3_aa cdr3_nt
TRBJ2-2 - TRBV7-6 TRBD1 CASSSITGGRPGELFF TGTGCCAGCAGCTCCATAACAGGGGGTCGGCCCGGGGAGCTGTTTTTT
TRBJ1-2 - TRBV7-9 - CASSLGQTYTF TGTGCCAGCAGCTTAGGACAGACTTACACCTTC
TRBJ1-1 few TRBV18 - CASSQEGTEAFF TGTGCCAGCTCGCAAGAGGGCACTGAAGCTTTCTTT
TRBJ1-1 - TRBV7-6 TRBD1 CASSPQGHFTEAFF TGTGCCAGCAGCCCACAGGGGCATTTTACTGAAGCTTTCTTT
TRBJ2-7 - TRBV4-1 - CASSQGARTYEQYF TGCGCCAGCAGCCAAGGAGCTAGGACCTACGAGCAGTACTTC
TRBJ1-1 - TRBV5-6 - CASSSGGTEAFF TGTGCCAGCAGCTCAGGCGGGACTGAAGCTTTCTTT
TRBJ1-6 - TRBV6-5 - CASSYQTAGYNSPLHF TGTGCCAGCAGTTACCAGACAGCGGGGTATAATTCACCCCTCCACTTT
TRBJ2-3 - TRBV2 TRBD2 CASSEFGTSGTDTQYF TGTGCCAGCAGTGAGTTTGGAACTAGCGGCACAGATACGCAGTATTTT
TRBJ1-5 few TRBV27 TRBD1 CASSKQGARGNSNQPQHF TGTGCCAGCAGCAAACAGGGGGCGCGGGGCAATAGCAATCAGCCCCAGCATTTT
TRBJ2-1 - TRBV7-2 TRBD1 CASSLVLPTGDEQFF TGTGCCAGCAGCTTAGTTTTACCGACAGGGGATGAGCAGTTCTTC
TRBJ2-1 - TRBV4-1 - CASSQDQLGDFNEQFF TGCGCCAGCAGCCAAGATCAGCTAGGGGATTTCAATGAGCAGTTCTTC
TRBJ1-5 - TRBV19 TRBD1 CASSKGAFQPQHF TGTGCCAGTAGTAAGGGGGCCTTTCAGCCCCAGCATTTT
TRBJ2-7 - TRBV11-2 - CASSLQGRLYEQYF TGTGCCAGCAGCTTACAGGGAAGGTTGTACGAGCAGTACTTC
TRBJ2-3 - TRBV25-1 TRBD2 CASSDSGGSTDTQYF TGTGCCAGCAGTGATTCGGGGGGGTCCACAGATACGCAGTATTTT
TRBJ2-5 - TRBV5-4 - CASSTPGVVETQYF TGTGCCAGCAGCACGCCCGGTGTCGTAGAGACCCAGTACTTC
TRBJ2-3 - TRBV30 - CAWSSGDTQYF TGTGCCTGGAGTTCCGGGGATACGCAGTATTTT
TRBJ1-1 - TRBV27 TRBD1 CASSRGTEAFF TGTGCCAGCAGCAGGGGGACTGAAGCTTTCTTT
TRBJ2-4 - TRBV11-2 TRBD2 CASSLEGRGGLITKNIQYF TGTGCCAGCAGCTTAGAAGGGCGGGGGGGCCTGATAACCAAAAACATTCAGTACTTC
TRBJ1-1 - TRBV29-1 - CSVADWNRDTEAFF TGCAGCGTAGCGGACTGGAACCGGGACACTGAAGCTTTCTTT
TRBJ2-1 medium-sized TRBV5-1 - CASIRGSEQFF TGCGCCAGCATCAGGGGTAGTGAGCAGTTCTTC
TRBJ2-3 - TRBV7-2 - CASSLGGFTDTQYF TGTGCCAGCAGCTTAGGCGGCTTCACAGATACGCAGTATTTT
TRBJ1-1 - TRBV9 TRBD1 CASSVSRQGTEAFF TGTGCCAGCAGCGTGTCTCGACAGGGCACTGAAGCTTTCTTT
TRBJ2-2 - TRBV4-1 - CASSDSTGELFF TGCGCCAGCAGCGATAGTACCGGGGAGCTGTTTTTT
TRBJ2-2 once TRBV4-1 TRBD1 CASSQDSDRGTGELFF TGCGCCAGCAGCCAAGATTCGGACAGGGGGACCGGGGAGCTGTTTTTT
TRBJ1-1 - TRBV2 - CASSEGRGTEAFF TGTGCCAGCAGTGAGGGGAGGGGCACTGAAGCTTTCTTT
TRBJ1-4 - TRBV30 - CAYKRRARDATNEKLFF TGTGCCTATAAAAGGAGGGCGCGAGATGCAACTAATGAAAAACTGTTTTTT
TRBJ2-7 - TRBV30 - CAWSVQGLDEQYF TGTGCCTGGAGTGTACAGGGTCTCGACGAGCAGTACTTC
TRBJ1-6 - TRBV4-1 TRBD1 CASSQFGTEYNSPLHF TGCGCCAGCAGCCAATTCGGGACAGAGTATAATTCACCCCTCCACTTT
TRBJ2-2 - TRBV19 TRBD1 CATGTGFTGELFF TGTGCCACGGGGACAGGATTCACCGGGGAGCTGTTTTTT
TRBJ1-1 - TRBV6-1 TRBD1 CASSEQGQGNTEAFF TGTGCCAGCAGTGAACAAGGACAGGGGAACACTGAAGCTTTCTTT
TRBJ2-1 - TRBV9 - CASSDGRGSYNEQFF TGTGCCAGCAGCGATGGCAGGGGATCCTACAATGAGCAGTTCTTC
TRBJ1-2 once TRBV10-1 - CASSESRQGRHTF TGCGCCAGCAGTGAGTCCCGGCAGGGCCGTCACACCTTC
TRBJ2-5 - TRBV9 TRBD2 CASSVASGGAPETQYF TGTGCCAGCAGCGTAGCTAGCGGGGGGGCTCCAGAGACCCAGTACTTC
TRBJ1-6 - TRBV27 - CASSYSFNSPLHF TGTGCCAGCTCGTACTCTTTTAATTCACCCCTCCACTTT
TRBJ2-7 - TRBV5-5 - CASSSRPGVAYEQYF TGTGCCAGCAGCTCACGACCGGGAGTCGCCTACGAGCAGTACTTC
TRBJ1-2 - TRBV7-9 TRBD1 CASSEGRDRGDYGYTF TGTGCCAGCAGCGAAGGAAGGGACAGGGGGGACTATGGCTACACCTTC
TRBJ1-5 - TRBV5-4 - CASSFRDISNQPQHF TGTGCCAGCAGTTTTCGGGACATTAGCAATCAGCCCCAGCATTTT
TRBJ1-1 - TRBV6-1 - CASSERDPNTEAFF TGTGCCAGCAGTGAACGAGATCCGAACACTGAAGCTTTCTTT
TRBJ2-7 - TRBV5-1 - CASSYEREQYF TGCGCCAGCAGCTACGAGAGGGAGCAGTACTTC
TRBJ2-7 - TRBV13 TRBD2 CASSETIGLVRTDEQYF TGTGCCAGCAGCGAGACGATTGGACTAGTAAGGACGGACGAGCAGTACTTC
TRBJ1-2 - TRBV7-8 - CASSLEKATYGYTF TGTGCCAGCAGCTTAGAGAAAGCCACCTATGGCTACACCTTC
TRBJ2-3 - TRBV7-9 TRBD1 CASSAGTGINTQYF TGTGCCAGCAGCGCCGGGACAGGCATAAATACGCAGTATTTT
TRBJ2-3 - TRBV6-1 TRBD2 CASTDPSGGTDTQYF TGTGCCAGCACCGACCCTAGCGGGGGCACAGATACGCAGTATTTT
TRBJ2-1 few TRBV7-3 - CASSPGGEQFF TGTGCCAGCAGCCCAGGGGGGGAGCAGTTCTTC
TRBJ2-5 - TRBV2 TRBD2 CASSEAGTTPETQYF TGTGCCAGCAGTGAAGCCGGGACTACCCCAGAGACCCAGTACTTC
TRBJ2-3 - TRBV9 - CASSPRDGTDTQYF TGTGCCAGCAGCCCCAGGGATGGCACAGATACGCAGTATTTT
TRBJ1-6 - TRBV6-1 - CASSEAQGRDNSPLHF TGTGCCAGCAGTGAAGCGCAGGGGCGAGATAATTCACCCCTCCACTTT
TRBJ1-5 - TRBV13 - CASSLGSGDQPQHF TGTGCCAGCAGCTTAGGATCAGGTGACCAGCCCCAGCATTTT
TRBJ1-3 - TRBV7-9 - CASSLDLGLSSGNTIYF TGTGCCAGCAGCTTAGATCTGGGCTTGAGCTCTGGAAACACCATATATTTT
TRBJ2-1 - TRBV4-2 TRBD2 CASSQIAGETHYNEQFF TGTGCCAGCAGCCAGATAGCGGGGGAGACCCATTACAATGAGCAGTTCTTC